This TCR beta chain was identified during a study of human T cells and chemical hapten exposure. Whole-study results and caveats: It should be noted that donors had alopecia, so their immune response may differ from healthy people's.

Time point: patch test 2, 6 weeks after DPC sensitization. Treatment reported: therapeutic diphenylcyclopropenone sensitization with weekly scalp DPC. Suited to DPC and affected by alopecia, the donors ranged from 18 to 70 years old. This clonotype was observed a handful of times. Its cognate antigen is unknown. Unmatched junction bases numbered 12, after V lost 4 bases and J lost 5 bases. The germline CDR1 and CDR2 sequences are DFQATT and SNEGSKA (reference sequence). CDR3 length equals 15 residues. TCRdb processed the RACE reads anew with MiXCR; each CDR3 protein has one entry. This table has around 360,000 distinct CDR3 sequences, around 6% appearing once.

J is TRBJ2-5 and V is TRBV20-1, with 8 bases aligning to TRBD2. The receptor was derived from a woman aged 18-29 years with alopecia areata. Some clones in this sample may be carry-over from other donors' samples. Here the sequenced sample was whole blood, taken in connection with sensitization to the hapten diphenylcyclopropenone (DPC). The CDR3 nucleotides read TGCAGTGCTAACCGCGGGGGGACAAAATCGGAGACCCAGTACTTC. Its protein product is CSANRGGTKSETQYF.